Here is one T cell receptor beta chain with its context. Its antigen is unidentified. J lost 4 bases, V lost 6 bases, and 5 bases had no gene match. Germline CDR1 reads SEHNR; CDR2 reads FQNEAQ (reference sequence). The CDR3 covers 15 residues. Using immunoSEQ multiplex PCR, the repertoire was profiled, and TCRdb retains in-frame clones only, with some absent. The data contain roughly 180,000 clones, about 80% of them singletons. The data are from a study of cytotoxic CD8 clonotypes in ibrutinib-treated CLL. Study details: Response samples were obtained once patients had received a median roughly 11 months of treatment, range 6 to 36. Whole-study findings and limits: Against age-matched healthy donors, baseline clonality ran higher and tracked circulating CD8+ T-cell counts. Under treatment, the uncommon public clonotypes either contracted or remained stable.

The chain carries TRBV7-9 and TRBJ2-2; TRBD1 agrees at 10 bases. The sequencing used PBMCs, collected after 24 months of ibrutinib treatment. This TCR was recovered from a human donor with chronic lymphocytic leukemia. CDR3 loop: CASRPGQGFTGELFF. Written as DNA, the CDR3 is TGTGCCAGCAGACCGGGACAGGGGTTCACCGGGGAGCTGTTTTTT.